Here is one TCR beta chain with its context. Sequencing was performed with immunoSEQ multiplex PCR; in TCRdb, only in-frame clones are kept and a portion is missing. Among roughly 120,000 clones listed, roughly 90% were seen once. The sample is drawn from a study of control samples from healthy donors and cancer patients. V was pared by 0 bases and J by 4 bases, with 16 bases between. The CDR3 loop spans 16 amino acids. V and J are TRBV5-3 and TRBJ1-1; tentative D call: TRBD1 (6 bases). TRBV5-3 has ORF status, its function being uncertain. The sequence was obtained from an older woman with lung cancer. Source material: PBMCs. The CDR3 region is CARSLEQGGGSTEAFF. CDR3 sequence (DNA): TGTGCCAGAAGCTTGGAACAGGGAGGAGGAAGCACTGAAGCTTTCTTT.